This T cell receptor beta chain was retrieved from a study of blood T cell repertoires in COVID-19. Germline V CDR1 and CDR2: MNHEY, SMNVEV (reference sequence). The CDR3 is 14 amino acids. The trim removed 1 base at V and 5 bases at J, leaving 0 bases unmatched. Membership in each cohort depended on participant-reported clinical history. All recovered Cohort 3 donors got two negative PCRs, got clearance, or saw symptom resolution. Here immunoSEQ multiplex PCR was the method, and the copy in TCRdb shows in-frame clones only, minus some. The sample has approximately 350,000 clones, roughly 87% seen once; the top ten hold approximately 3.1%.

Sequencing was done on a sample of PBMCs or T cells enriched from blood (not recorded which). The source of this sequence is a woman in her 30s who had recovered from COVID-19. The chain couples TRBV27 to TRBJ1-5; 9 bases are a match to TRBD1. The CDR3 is CASSLWTGDQPQHF. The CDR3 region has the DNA TGTGCCAGCAGTTTATGGACAGGGGATCAGCCCCAGCATTTT.